These 18 T cell receptor beta chains share one sample of origin, sequenced in a study of T cells after posttransplantation cyclophosphamide. Methotrexate plus calcineurin inhibitor accompanied controls' myeloablative marrow transplants; sampling was 1 year later. TCRdb's table, derived via immunoSEQ multiplex PCR, lists solely in-frame clones and lacks some. The sample carries tens of thousands of clones, 80% to 90% recorded once. The source material was PBMCs, sampled about 400 days after allogeneic stem cell transplant with calcineurin inhibitor and methotrexate. The receptors originated from a female patient in her 30s who received an allogeneic stem cell transplant from an unrelated donor, was CMV-positive, and had acute and chronic GVHD. T cells may partly derive from the graft donor.

The genes are TRBV6-5 and TRBJ1-1; no definite D call. In germline, CDR1 is MNHEY, CDR2 SVGAGI. Trimming took 6 bases from V and 1 from J, leaving 15 bases between them. The CDR3 length is 15 residues. For the CDR3, the DNA is TGTGCCAGCAGCCGCCAGACCTCGGGGAACACTGAAGCTTTCTTT. It yields the protein CASSRQTSGNTEAFF.

The V and J genes are TRBV28 and TRBJ1-1, with TRBD1 matching 8 bases. Per the germline V gene, CDR1 is MDHEN and CDR2 is SYDVKM. This CDR3 is built from 14 residues. Unmatched junction bases numbered 6, after V lost 7 bases and J lost 2 bases. DNA of the CDR3: TGTGCCAGCATCTTCAGGGGGCTTAACACTGAAGCTTTCTTT. It codes for CASIFRGLNTEAFF.

J is TRBJ1-1 and V is TRBV4-3; D not certain. The CDR3 totals 15 residues. The V gene's germline CDR1 is LGHNA and CDR2 YSLEER. With 1 base removed from V and 3 bases from J, the gap between germline ends came to 12 bases. CDR3 sequence (DNA): TGCGCCAGCAGCCAAGGGGCCGAGGGCCACACTGAAGCTTTCTTT. This encodes CASSQGAEGHTEAFF.

This clone came up a few times. The rearrangement links TRBV7-9 to TRBJ2-7; a possible D gene is TRBD1 (6 bases). The V gene lost 5 bases and the J gene lost 5 bases, with 16 bases spanning the gap. Germline CDR1 SEHNR, CDR2 FQNEAQ (reference sequence). This CDR3 has 14 amino acids. The CDR3, as DNA: TGTGCCAGCAGCCCATTAAGGGGGACCCACGAGCAGTACTTC. Translating it yields CASSPLRGTHEQYF.

The chain joins TRBV7-2 to TRBJ1-1; D possibly corresponds to TRBD1 (5 bases). Deletions cut 0 bases from V and 0 bases from J, with 11 bases between. Looked up from germline, CDR1 is SGHTA and CDR2 is FQGNSA. The CDR3 is 16 residues long. The CDR3 is CASSLAPSRVNTEAFF. In nucleotides, the CDR3 is TGTGCCAGCAGCTTAGCTCCCAGCAGGGTGAACACTGAAGCTTTCTTT.

The chain carries TRBV19 and TRBJ2-6; D gene uncertain. With 5 bases removed from V and 1 base from J, the gap between germline ends came to 3 bases. The germline CDR1 and CDR2 sequences are LNHDA and SQIVND (reference sequence). The CDR3 has 13 amino acids. Written as DNA, the CDR3 is TGTGCCAGTAGTCTATCTGGGGCCAACGTCCTGACTTTC. It is translated as CASSLSGANVLTF. The full variable domain, completed using reference TRBV19 and TRBJ2-6, is DGGITQSPKYLFRKEGQNVTLSCEQNLNHDAMYWYRQDPGQGLRLIYYSQIVNDFQKGDIAEGYSVSREKKESFPLTVTSAQKNPTAFYLCASSLSGANVLTFGAGSRLTVL.

V usage is TRBV27 and J usage is TRBJ1-5; the D gene is possibly TRBD1 (5 bases). The CDR3 spans 14 residues. Germline CDR1 and CDR2: MNHEY and SMNVEV (reference sequence). Trimming shortened V by 2 bases and J by 3 bases, and 8 bases separated the two germline ends. This CDR3 reads CASSLRGYNQPQHF. CDR3 in DNA: TGTGCCAGCAGTTTAAGGGGCTACAATCAGCCCCAGCATTTT.

The rearrangement links TRBV2 to TRBJ1-5, with unresolved D. Germline lookup yields CDR1 SNHLY and CDR2 FYNNEI. The CDR3 extends over 11 amino acids. V was cut by 9 bases and J by 5 bases, with 8 bases left in between. For the CDR3, the DNA is TGTGCCAGTAGATTTGATCAGCCCCAGCATTTT. Its protein product is CASRFDQPQHF.

This clone showed up just once. The chain uses TRBV18 and TRBJ2-1; D is unclear. With 3 bases removed from V and 8 bases from J, the gap between germline ends came to 8 bases. This CDR3 comprises 12 residues. CDR1 and CDR2 from the germline V gene are KGHSH and LQKENI. The CDR3 nucleotides are TGTGCCAGCTCACCGGCGAGCGATGAGCAGTTCTTC. Protein sequence: CASSPASDEQFF.

The chain combines TRBV5-6 with TRBJ2-4, with TRBD1 matching 10 bases. Germline V gives CDR1 SGHDT, CDR2 YYEEEE. Trimming at V came to 1 base and at J to 6 bases, leaving 13 bases not matched to a gene. This CDR3 has 18 amino acids. CDR3 residues: CASSLKGTGVPNSNIQYF. In DNA, the CDR3 is TGTGCCAGCAGCTTGAAAGGGACAGGGGTCCCCAATTCAAACATTCAGTACTTC.

The V and J genes are TRBV6-1 and TRBJ2-7; no clear D. Germline V gives CDR1 MNHNS, CDR2 SASEGT. V lost 0 bases to trimming and J lost 3 bases, with 6 bases between them. The CDR3 is 13 residues long. CDR3 sequence: CASSEARVYEQYF. The CDR3 bases are TGTGCCAGCAGTGAAGCGCGTGTCTACGAGCAGTACTTC.

This sequence joins TRBV4-1 and TRBJ2-5; 7 positions agree with TRBD2. The CDR3 covers 15 residues. J lost 4 bases, V lost 4 bases, and 9 bases had no gene match. Germline V lookup: CDR1 MGHRA, CDR2 YSYEKL. The chain's CDR3 is CASSRAGVDRETQYF. For the CDR3, the DNA is TGCGCCAGCAGCCGTGCGGGAGTAGATCGAGAGACCCAGTACTTC.

The rearrangement links TRBV19 to TRBJ1-2; 7 bases are a match to TRBD1. The germline gives CDR1 LNHDA, CDR2 SQIVND (reference sequence). The length of the CDR3 is 15 residues. Trimming cost V 7 bases and J 4 bases; bases outside gene matches: 12. CDR3 in DNA: TGTGCCAGTACCAGGGACAGCCCTAGTATCTATGGCTACACCTTC. This gives the protein CASTRDSPSIYGYTF. The full variable domain, with the rest looked up from reference TRBV19 and TRBJ1-2, is DGGITQSPKYLFRKEGQNVTLSCEQNLNHDAMYWYRQDPGQGLRLIYYSQIVNDFQKGDIAEGYSVSREKKESFPLTVTSAQKNPTAFYLCASTRDSPSIYGYTFGSGTRLTVV.

This clone was observed once. Here the CDR3 reads CASSPLAGTYNEQFF. In nucleotides, the CDR3 is TGTGCCAGCTCACCACTAGCGGGAACGTACAATGAGCAGTTCTTC. The chain links TRBV18 to TRBJ2-1, with 8 bases aligning to TRBD2. The V gene end was trimmed by 1 base and the J gene end by 4 bases; junction bases not matched to a gene: 3. Germline CDR1 reads KGHSH; CDR2 reads LQKENI. The length of the CDR3 is 15 residues. Full variable domain (missing parts from reference TRBV18 and TRBJ2-1): NAGVMQNPRHLVRRRGQEARLRCSPMKGHSHVYWYRQLPEEGLKFMVYLQKENIIDESGMPKERFSAEFPKEGPSILRIQQVVRGDSAAYFCASSPLAGTYNEQFFGPGTRLTVL.

This clone showed up just once. The chain is built from TRBV5-1 and TRBJ2-3; 10 bases agree with TRBD1. Germline lookup yields CDR1 SGHRS and CDR2 YFSETQ. The CDR3 runs to 17 residues. V was clipped by 0 bases and J by 8 bases; unmatched bases: 12. This chain's CDR3 is CASSLASGTGAYVTQYF. CDR3 sequence (DNA): TGCGCCAGCAGCTTGGCGTCCGGGACAGGGGCCTATGTTACGCAGTATTTT. Using reference TRBV5-1 and TRBJ2-3 for the parts outside the CDR3, the full variable domain is KAGVTQTPRYLIKTRGQQVTLSCSPISGHRSVSWYQQTPGQGLQFLFEYFSETQRNKGNFPGRFSGRQFSNSRSEMNVSTLELGDSALYLCASSLASGTGAYVTQYFGPGTRLTVL.

The gene calls are TRBV16 and TRBJ2-1; 7 bases are a match to TRBD1. The length of the CDR3 is 17 residues. Germline CDR1 is KGHSY and CDR2 is FQNENV. Unmatched junction bases numbered 14, after V lost 2 bases and J lost 7 bases. The CDR3 nucleotides read TGTGCCAGCAGCCAAAGAAGACAGGGCCCGAAAGGTAATGAGCAGTTCTTC. Its translation is CASSQRRQGPKGNEQFF.

This chain joins TRBV10-1 and TRBJ2-3, with no clear D. V was clipped by 2 bases and J by 7 bases, with 13 bases between them. Germline V gives CDR1 WNHNN, CDR2 SYGVQD (reference sequence). The CDR3 is 14 amino acids. The CDR3 bases are TGCGCCAGCAGTGAGACGGTCCCTCCGAATACGCAGTATTTT. This codes for CASSETVPPNTQYF.

The J gene is TRBJ2-7, the V gene TRBV11-2; possible D gene TRBD2, 5 bases. This CDR3 region has 12 residues. Trimming cost V 5 bases and J 3 bases, with 8 bases left between them. The germline CDR1 and CDR2 sequences are SGHAT and FQNNGV. The chain's CDR3 is CASSPRGYEQYF. The DNA for the CDR3 is TGTGCCAGCAGCCCCCGGGGCTACGAGCAGTACTTC.